This TCR beta chain emerged from a study of blood T cells in healthy people across ages. The second PCR ran roughly 7 to 12 cycles with a sample-barcoded 5' primer and J-beta primers. TCRdb processed the 5' RACE reads anew with MiXCR; each CDR3 protein has one entry. Seen here are approximately 580,000 distinct CDR3 sequences, less than 25% observed once, and the top ten hold just over 8.5%. These sequences were also reported in another study, on T cells of mothers and their children.

This TCR was recovered from a boy between 10 and 17 years old in good health. The material sequenced was blood.

Written as DNA, the CDR3 is TGTGCCAGCAGGGGGGACAGGGGAGACAATCAGCCCCAGCATTTT. Translation: CASRGDRGDNQPQHF. This chain connects TRBV6-5 to TRBJ1-5; 10 bases agree with TRBD1. The V gene's germline CDR1 is MNHEY and CDR2 SVGAGI. Trimming took 6 bases from V and 3 from J; bases not matched to a gene: 5. The CDR3 is made up of 15 amino acids.